This T cell receptor beta chain was identified during a study of T cell responses to AZD1222 COVID-19 vaccine. Clones were sequenced by immunoSEQ multiplex PCR, and TCRdb holds only the in-frame ones, with some missing. This repertoire shows roughly 150,000 clones, over 90% found once; its top ten account for under 6.5%. CDR3 length: 16 residues. Germline V lookup: CDR1 SGHDT, CDR2 YYEEEE. V shed 2 bases, J shed 4 bases, and the junction held 8 bases outside the gene matches. The clonotype was recovered from an adult in good health. The chain couples TRBV5-6 to TRBJ1-5; TRBD1 aligns across 8 bases. Sequenced here: peripheral blood, sampled on day 0 of AZD1222 vaccination. CDR3 residues: CASSFRGQTKNQPQHF. The CDR3 bases are TGTGCCAGCAGCTTCAGGGGGCAGACCAAGAATCAGCCCCAGCATTTT.